This is a list of T cell receptor beta chains from one sample in a study of yellow fever vaccine responses in identical twins. One entry per CDR3 protein results from TCRdb running MiXCR on the RT-PCR reads. The sample shows some 5,400 distinct CDR3 sequences, about nine tenths of them seen only once. Specimen: T cells from blood (PBMCs), unsorted or a sorted subset (not recorded which), collected before or after yellow fever vaccination (not recorded which). Receptors originate from a woman younger than 30 who received the yellow fever vaccine. CDR3s include the opening cysteine and the closing phenylalanine or tryptophan. The D gene is left open where the match is weak. The listing skips clone size in some rows; elsewhere it reads once, few, many or a size class.

D gene: -
V gene: TRBV12-3/TRBV12-4
J gene: TRBJ1-2
CDR3 length: 12
clone size: -
CDR3 DNA: TGTGCCAGCTACGGAACTAACTATGGCTACACCTTC
CDR3 protein: CASYGTNYGYTF

D gene: -
V gene: TRBV7-6
J gene: TRBJ2-7
CDR3 length: 12
clone size: -
CDR3 DNA: TGTGCCAGCAGCATGAGGAAAGACGAGCAGTACTTC
CDR3 protein: CASSMRKDEQYF

D gene: -
V gene: TRBV18
J gene: TRBJ1-4
CDR3 length: 14
clone size: -
CDR3 DNA: TGTGCCAGCTCACCTACAGGGTTGAGTGAAAAACTGTTTTTT
CDR3 protein: CASSPTGLSEKLFF

D gene: TRBD1
V gene: TRBV25-1
J gene: TRBJ2-3
CDR3 length: 13
clone size: -
CDR3 DNA: TGTGCCAGAGGGGACAGCAGCACAGATACGCAGTATTTT
CDR3 protein: CARGDSSTDTQYF

D gene: TRBD2
V gene: TRBV11-2
J gene: TRBJ2-3
CDR3 length: 15
clone size: once
CDR3 DNA: TGTGCCAGCAGCTTACGGACTAGCGGGGAGGGAACGCAGTATTTT
CDR3 protein: CASSLRTSGEGTQYF

D gene: TRBD1
V gene: TRBV6-1
J gene: TRBJ1-1
CDR3 length: 16
clone size: -
CDR3 DNA: TGTGCCAGCAGTACCACAGGGGGCGCGGGGGGCACTGAAGCTTTCTTT
CDR3 protein: CASSTTGGAGGTEAFF

D gene: -
V gene: TRBV29-1
J gene: TRBJ2-5
CDR3 length: 12
clone size: -
CDR3 DNA: TGCAGCGTTATCAACAACCAAGAGACCCAGTACTTC
CDR3 protein: CSVINNQETQYF

D gene: -
V gene: TRBV26
J gene: TRBJ2-5
CDR3 length: 15
clone size: -
CDR3 DNA: TGTGCCAGCAGTTCACTAGCGGGGACCCAAGAGACCCAGTACTTC
CDR3 protein: CASSSLAGTQETQYF

D gene: -
V gene: TRBV7-2
J gene: TRBJ2-5
CDR3 length: 12
clone size: -
CDR3 DNA: TGTGCCAGCAGCCGTCCGGGAGAGACCCAGTACTTC
CDR3 protein: CASSRPGETQYF

D gene: -
V gene: TRBV4-2
J gene: TRBJ2-1
CDR3 length: 15
clone size: -
CDR3 DNA: TGTGCCAGCAGCCAAGGAACGGGAGAGGTCAATGAGCAGTTCTTC
CDR3 protein: CASSQGTGEVNEQFF

D gene: -
V gene: TRBV27
J gene: TRBJ2-3
CDR3 length: 14
clone size: -
CDR3 DNA: TGTGCCAGCAGGCCGGGACTTGACACAGATACGCAGTATTTT
CDR3 protein: CASRPGLDTDTQYF

D gene: -
V gene: TRBV11-1
J gene: TRBJ2-2
CDR3 length: 14
clone size: -
CDR3 DNA: TGTGCCAGCAGCCGGAACAGGGATACCGGGGAGCTGTTTTTT
CDR3 protein: CASSRNRDTGELFF

D gene: -
V gene: TRBV6-2/TRBV6-3
J gene: TRBJ2-3
CDR3 length: 13
clone size: -
CDR3 DNA: TGTGCCAGCAGTTATGAGAGAACAGATACGCAGTATTTT
CDR3 protein: CASSYERTDTQYF

D gene: -
V gene: TRBV5-1
J gene: TRBJ2-5
CDR3 length: 14
clone size: -
CDR3 DNA: TGCGCCAGCAGCTTGGCCCACTATCAAGAGACCCAGTACTTC
CDR3 protein: CASSLAHYQETQYF

D gene: TRBD2
V gene: TRBV13
J gene: TRBJ2-3
CDR3 length: 15
clone size: few
CDR3 DNA: TGTGCCAGCAGGGCTAGCGGTGCCATCACAGATACGCAGTATTTT
CDR3 protein: CASRASGAITDTQYF

D gene: -
V gene: TRBV11-2
J gene: TRBJ2-7
CDR3 length: 15
clone size: -
CDR3 DNA: TGTGCCAGCAGTTCTGGGACTCTAGCATTGTCGCGGCAGTACTTC
CDR3 protein: CASSSGTLALSRQYF

D gene: -
V gene: TRBV19
J gene: TRBJ2-5
CDR3 length: 12
clone size: -
CDR3 DNA: TGTGCCAGTAGTATTACCCTGGGGACCCAGTACTTC
CDR3 protein: CASSITLGTQYF

D gene: -
V gene: TRBV9
J gene: TRBJ1-6
CDR3 length: 15
clone size: -
CDR3 DNA: TGTGCCAGCAGCGTAGTAGGGACCGGCAATTCACCCCTCCACTTT
CDR3 protein: CASSVVGTGNSPLHF

D gene: -
V gene: TRBV4-3
J gene: TRBJ2-1
CDR3 length: 16
clone size: -
CDR3 DNA: TGCGCCAGCAGCCCAGACGCTATGGGCTCCTACAATGAGCAGTTCTTC
CDR3 protein: CASSPDAMGSYNEQFF

D gene: TRBD1
V gene: TRBV12-5
J gene: TRBJ2-3
CDR3 length: 12
clone size: -
CDR3 DNA: TGTGCTTTCATGACAGGGTTGGATACGCAGTATTTT
CDR3 protein: CAFMTGLDTQYF

D gene: -
V gene: TRBV7-9
J gene: TRBJ2-5
CDR3 length: 13
clone size: -
CDR3 DNA: TGTGCCAGCAGCTTAATAGGACAAGAGACCCAGTACTTC
CDR3 protein: CASSLIGQETQYF

D gene: -
V gene: TRBV6-2/TRBV6-3
J gene: TRBJ2-1
CDR3 length: 15
clone size: -
CDR3 DNA: TGTGCCAGCAGTTACTCGGGGGTTGGCTACAATGAGCAGTTCTTC
CDR3 protein: CASSYSGVGYNEQFF

D gene: TRBD2
V gene: TRBV29-1
J gene: TRBJ2-5
CDR3 length: 11
clone size: -
CDR3 DNA: TGCAGCGCCCGACTAGCTGAGGCCCAGTACTTC
CDR3 protein: CSARLAEAQYF

D gene: TRBD1
V gene: TRBV13
J gene: TRBJ2-6
CDR3 length: 19
clone size: -
CDR3 DNA: TGTGCCAGCAGACGGGACCGGACAGGGACCCTCTCTGGGGCCAACGTCCTGACTTTC
CDR3 protein: CASRRDRTGTLSGANVLTF

D gene: -
V gene: TRBV6-1
J gene: TRBJ2-6
CDR3 length: 17
clone size: few
CDR3 DNA: TGTGCCAGTAGCTTAAGGATAGGAGCCTCTGGGGCCAACGTCCTGACTTTC
CDR3 protein: CASSLRIGASGANVLTF

D gene: -
V gene: TRBV14
J gene: TRBJ2-5
CDR3 length: 17
clone size: -
CDR3 DNA: TGTGCCAGCAGCCAACGTCCCCTGACGGTAAAACAAGAGACCCAGTACTTC
CDR3 protein: CASSQRPLTVKQETQYF

D gene: -
V gene: TRBV7-1
J gene: TRBJ2-5
CDR3 length: 14
clone size: -
CDR3 DNA: TGTGCCAGCAGGTCCGCTCAGGCGCTAGAGACCCAGTACTTC
CDR3 protein: CASRSAQALETQYF

D gene: TRBD2
V gene: TRBV7-3
J gene: TRBJ2-7
CDR3 length: 15
clone size: -
CDR3 DNA: TGTGCCAGCAGCTTAACTAGCGGGGGGCCTTACGAGCAGTACTTC
CDR3 protein: CASSLTSGGPYEQYF